The 5 T cell receptor beta chains below all came from one sample that was sequenced in a study of shared clonotypes between healthy human individuals. Assay: immunoSEQ multiplex PCR; the TCRdb copy retains only in-frame clones and omits some. The sample consists of 90,000 to 150,000 clones, roughly 70% of them appearing once. The specimen was memory CD8+ T cells sorted from blood. Subset reported: CD45RO+ cells pooled with CCR7-negative TemRA cells. The receptors originated from a woman aged 25 to 39 in good health.

V gene TRBV5-1 combines with J gene TRBJ1-5; no reliable D call. Per the germline V gene, CDR1 is SGHRS and CDR2 is YFSETQ. Trimming cost V 3 bases and J 3 bases, with 10 bases left between them. The CDR3 has 14 amino acids. CDR3 nucleotides: TGCGCCAGCAGCTCAGGAGTCCCCAATCAGCCCCAGCATTTT. Amino acids: CASSSGVPNQPQHF.

The V and J genes are TRBV7-8 and TRBJ2-1; TRBD2 matches 11 bases. The CDR3 loop spans 16 amino acids. V lost 4 bases, J lost 2 bases, and 4 bases stayed unmatched. CDR1 is SGHVS and CDR2 is FQNEAQ in the germline V gene. DNA of the CDR3: TGTGCCAGCAGCTCCGGGACTAGCGGAGCCTACAATGAGCAGTTCTTC. It codes for CASSSGTSGAYNEQFF.

The chain has TRBV18 and TRBJ2-1; 9 nucleotides agree with TRBD2. J gave up 8 bases and V 0 bases, and 14 bases lay outside the gene matches. Germline V gene sequence: CDR1 KGHSH, CDR2 LQKENI. This CDR3 has 18 residues. The CDR3 here is CASSPPGGLAGFKDEQFF. CDR3 sequence (DNA): TGTGCCAGCTCACCACCGGGGGGGCTAGCGGGATTCAAAGATGAGCAGTTCTTC.

V usage is TRBV9 and J usage is TRBJ2-1; D call uncertain. Germline CDR1 is SGDLS and CDR2 is YYNGEE. The CDR3 totals 15 residues. V dropped 0 bases and J dropped 2 bases, with 9 bases sitting between them. The CDR3 spells CASSVGRIAYNEQFF. The CDR3 DNA follows: TGTGCCAGCAGCGTAGGAAGGATAGCCTACAATGAGCAGTTCTTC.

The V call is TRBV5-4, the J call TRBJ1-4; D is uncertain. Germline lookup yields CDR1 SGHNT and CDR2 YYREEE (reference sequence). Trimming cost V 2 bases and J 0 bases, with 8 bases left between them. CDR3 length: 15 residues. For the CDR3, the DNA is TGTGCCAGCAGCTTCTCGCCAGCAACTAATGAAAAACTGTTTTTT. Its protein is CASSFSPATNEKLFF. Looking up the rest from reference TRBV5-4 and TRBJ1-4 gives the full variable domain: ETGVTQSPTHLIKTRGQQVTLRCSSQSGHNTVSWYQQALGQGPQFIFQYYREEENGRGNFPPRFSGLQFPNYSSELNVNALELDDSALYLCASSFSPATNEKLFFGSGTQLSVL.